These T cell receptor beta chains were read from a single sample in a study of T cells in Graves' hyperthyroidism and ophthalmopathy. TCRdb passed the multiplex PCR reads through MiXCR, listing each CDR3 protein once. The profile shows roughly 700,000 distinct CDR3 sequences, 12% to 15% of them singletons. The sequenced material came from blood. The source of these receptors is a woman between 18 and 29 years old with Graves' hyperthyroidism. Each CDR3 is given with its conserved first and last residue. Each record gives: clone size, D gene, J gene, V gene, CDR3 DNA, CDR3 protein. A D gene is named only where the DNA matches it firmly. Clone size is given for some rows only: seen once, a few or many times, or a class if the clone is expanded.

.	.	TRBJ2-2	TRBV6-2/TRBV6-3	TGTGCCCTTAAGGGCGGAACGAACACCGGGGAGCTGTTTTTT	CALKGGTNTGELFF
.	.	TRBJ1-6	TRBV28	TGTGCCAGCACCCTCCCGAGCTCCTATAATTCACCCCTCCACTTT	CASTLPSSYNSPLHF
many	.	TRBJ2-1	TRBV27	TGTGCCAGCAGGCTGAGCTCCTACAATGAGCAGTTCTTC	CASRLSSYNEQFF
.	.	TRBJ1-6	TRBV13	TGTGCCAGCAGCACCCGGACGGTTTATAATTCACCCCTCCACTTT	CASSTRTVYNSPLHF
few	.	TRBJ2-2	TRBV20-1	TGCAGTGCTAGACCAGGGGAGCGCACCGGGGAGCTGTTTTTT	CSARPGERTGELFF
few	.	TRBJ2-1	TRBV4-3	TGCGCCAGCAGCCGCGCTCGGACCCTTAACAATGAGCAGTTCTTC	CASSRARTLNNEQFF
many	TRBD2	TRBJ2-5	TRBV30	TGTGCCTGGAGTGTGGGACTAGCCGAAGAGACCCAGTACTTC	CAWSVGLAEETQYF
.	.	TRBJ1-3	TRBV28	TGTGCCAGCAGCAAAAAGGGACGGCTCTCTGGAAACACCATATATTTT	CASSKKGRLSGNTIYF
many	.	TRBJ2-7	TRBV18	TGTGCCAGCCGGCTGGGTCCCTACTACGAGCAGTACTTC	CASRLGPYYEQYF
many	TRBD2	TRBJ2-7	TRBV15	TGTGCCACCAGCAGAGATCACGGGAGCGGGAGATACGAGCAGTACTTC	CATSRDHGSGRYEQYF
.	.	TRBJ2-3	TRBV6-1	TGTGCCAGCAGCGAATTGTCTGCTACGCAGTATTTT	CASSELSATQYF
few	.	TRBJ2-6	TRBV6-1	TGTGCCAGCAGTGATGATAGGGCCGCGGCCAACGTCCTGACTTTC	CASSDDRAAANVLTF
few	.	TRBJ1-3	TRBV2	TGTGCCAGCAGTGAACAAGGGGCTAGCTCTGGAAACACCATATATTTT	CASSEQGASSGNTIYF
many	.	TRBJ2-2	TRBV10-2	TGCGCCAGCAGTGGGGACTGGAACACCGGGGAGCTGTTTTTT	CASSGDWNTGELFF
.	.	TRBJ1-1	TRBV2	TGTGCCAGCAGTAAGGTTTCTGAGGCTTTCTTT	CASSKVSEAFF
.	.	TRBJ2-2	TRBV19	TGTGCCAGTAGTATAGGTATCGGGGAGCTGTTTTTT	CASSIGIGELFF
.	.	TRBJ1-4	TRBV7-9	TGTGCCAGCAGCTCCTCGTTAAGGCCGGGGGATGAAAAACTGTTTTTT	CASSSSLRPGDEKLFF
few	.	TRBJ1-2	TRBV19	TGTGCCAGTAGTATTGTAGGATTTGGGCAGAACTATGGCTACACCTTC	CASSIVGFGQNYGYTF
.	.	TRBJ1-2	TRBV10-3	TGTGCCATCAGTCGCCAGGGGCTTGGCTACACCTTC	CAISRQGLGYTF
few	TRBD1	TRBJ2-5	TRBV5-1	TGCGCCAGCAGCGGACAGGGATCAGGAGAGACCCAGTACTTC	CASSGQGSGETQYF
many	.	TRBJ1-6	TRBV2	TGTGCCAGCAGTGAAGAAAGGACAAATAATTCACCCCTCCACTTT	CASSEERTNNSPLHF
many	.	TRBJ2-7	TRBV28	TGTGCCAGCACCCTAGACTACTCCTACGAGCAGTACTTC	CASTLDYSYEQYF